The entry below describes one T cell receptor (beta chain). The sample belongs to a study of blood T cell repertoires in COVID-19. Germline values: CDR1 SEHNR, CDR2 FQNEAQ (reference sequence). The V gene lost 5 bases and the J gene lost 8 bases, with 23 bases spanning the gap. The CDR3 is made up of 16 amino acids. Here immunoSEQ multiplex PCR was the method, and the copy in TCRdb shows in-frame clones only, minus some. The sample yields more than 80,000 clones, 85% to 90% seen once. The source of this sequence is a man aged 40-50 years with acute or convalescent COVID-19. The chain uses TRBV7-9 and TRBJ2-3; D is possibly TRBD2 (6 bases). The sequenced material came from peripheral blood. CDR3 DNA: TGTGCCAGCAGCACGCCGCGTACTAGCCCTTTCCCTACGCAGTATTTT. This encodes CASSTPRTSPFPTQYF.